This T cell receptor beta chain was identified during a study of graft-versus-host responses after intestinal transplantation. Notes on the study in general: When patients had graft-donor T cell macrochimerism, their allografts held high graft-versus-host to host-versus-graft clonal ratios.

With respect to this clone: Antigen: not known.

Data came from immunoSEQ multiplex PCR; TCRdb stores just in-frame clones and leaves some out. The data show some 40,000 clones, with 75% to 95% seen just once and 2.3% held by the top ten. Here the sequenced sample was PBMCs, taken around 320 days after intestinal transplant. The sequence came from a human patient who received an intestinal transplant, so some T cells may come from the graft donor.

DNA for the CDR3: TGTGCCAGCAGCCAAGGGGGGGCCCTCACAGATACGCAGTATTTT. It translates to CASSQGGALTDTQYF. This sequence joins TRBV4-2 and TRBJ2-3; D is perhaps TRBD1 or TRBD2 (6 bases each). Germline CDR1 is LGHNA and CDR2 is YNFKEQ. The CDR3 is 15 amino acids. Trimming cost V 1 base and J 2 bases, with 10 bases left between them.